This entry concerns a single T cell receptor beta chain. Its matching antigen is unknown. These data come from a study of cytomegalovirus exposure and HLA in healthy donors. For the study at large: In a later analysis, the 100 to 150 validation repertoires were reported to have used the same platform as the 650 to 800 first-cohort repertoires. Whole-study results and caveats: The study designated roughly 150 TCR beta chains cytomegalovirus-associated.

The CDR3 extends over 15 amino acids. V trimming: 2 bases; J trimming: 7 bases; junction bases outside the gene matches: 7. Germline V lookup: CDR1 SGHTA, CDR2 FQGNSA. Measured with immunoSEQ multiplex PCR; TCRdb has only the in-frame clones, and not every one. Of fewer than 65,000 clones listed, roughly nine tenths are singletons. The sequence was obtained from a woman aged 18-35 years in good health and CMV-seronegative. The sequencing sample was made of PBMCs. The V call is TRBV7-2, the J call TRBJ2-1; 8 positions match TRBD2. The CDR3 protein is CASSLMSGGTNEQFF. The CDR3, as DNA: TGTGCCAGCAGCTTAATGAGCGGGGGAACTAATGAGCAGTTCTTC.